Shown below are 13 T cell receptor beta chains from a single sample sequenced in a study of follicular helper T cells after annual influenza vaccination. The time point: 2014-2015 season, pre-vaccination. Measured with immunoSEQ multiplex PCR; TCRdb has only the in-frame clones, and not every one. The table has thousands of clones, more than 60% seen once. The specimen comprised CXCR5+ CD38- circulating T follicular helper cells from blood, sampled on the day of influenza vaccination. This sample's subset: circulating Tfh, non-naive CD4+CXCR5+PD-1+ (ICOS+CD38+ or ICOS-CD38-). The receptors originated from an adult who received the influenza vaccine.

DNA for the CDR3: TGCGCCAGCAGCGAAGGACTTTATAGCTCCTACGAGCAGTACTTC. Protein: CASSEGLYSSYEQYF. V usage is TRBV5-1 and J usage is TRBJ2-7; a weak D match, TRBD2 (5 bases). Trimming took 4 bases from V and 0 from J, leaving 14 bases between them. The CDR3 spans 15 residues. Germline CDR1 is SGHRS and CDR2 is YFSETQ. Full variable domain (remainder filled in from reference TRBV5-1 and TRBJ2-7): KAGVTQTPRYLIKTRGQQVTLSCSPISGHRSVSWYQQTPGQGLQFLFEYFSETQRNKGNFPGRFSGRQFSNSRSEMNVSTLELGDSALYLCASSEGLYSSYEQYFGPGTRLTVT.

The gene calls are TRBV5-1 and TRBJ1-4; D remains ambiguous. The V gene's germline CDR1 is SGHRS and CDR2 YFSETQ. The CDR3 runs 14 residues. V dropped 0 bases and J dropped 5 bases, with 8 bases sitting between them. Written as DNA, the CDR3 is TGCGCCAGCAGCTTGGTCCCGATAAATGAAAAACTGTTTTTT. Its protein is CASSLVPINEKLFF. The full variable domain, completed using reference TRBV5-1 and TRBJ1-4, is KAGVTQTPRYLIKTRGQQVTLSCSPISGHRSVSWYQQTPGQGLQFLFEYFSETQRNKGNFPGRFSGRQFSNSRSEMNVSTLELGDSALYLCASSLVPINEKLFFGSGTQLSVL.

The rearrangement links TRBV5-1 to TRBJ1-1, with 7 bases lining up with TRBD1. Per germline, CDR1 SGHRS and CDR2 YFSETQ. There are 15 residues in the CDR3. The V and J ends lost 4 bases and 10 bases, in that order; junction bases with no gene match: 16. CDR3 DNA sequence: TGCGCCAGCAGCGGAACAGGGGCAATTACTCTTGGAGCTTTCTTT. As protein: CASSGTGAITLGAFF.

This clone was detected only a few times. The genes are TRBV11-3 and TRBJ2-1; 15 nucleotides match TRBD2. Germline V gene data show CDR1 as SGHNT and CDR2 as YENEEA. This CDR3 has 14 amino acids. After removal of 5 bases from V and 9 bases from J, the junction contained 2 bases not matched to a gene. CDR3 protein: CASSRGLAGGEQFF. CDR3 sequence (DNA): TGTGCCAGCAGCCGGGGACTAGCGGGGGGTGAGCAGTTCTTC.

For the CDR3, the DNA is TGCGCCAGCAGCCAAGATTTAGAAAACTATGGCTACACCTTC. Protein sequence: CASSQDLENYGYTF. The chain couples TRBV4-3 to TRBJ1-2, with D hard to call. The germline V and J ends were trimmed by 0 bases and 2 bases, with 7 bases remaining between them. This CDR3 has 14 amino acids. CDR1 LGHNA and CDR2 YSLEER come from the germline V gene.

CDR3: CASSQEGGPTNEKLFF. As DNA, the CDR3 is TGTGCCAGCAGCCAAGAAGGGGGGCCAACTAATGAAAAACTGTTTTTT. The rearrangement joins TRBV4-2 to TRBJ1-4; D may be TRBD1 (6 bases). The CDR3 is 16 amino acids. V was cut by 0 bases and J by 0 bases, with 8 bases left in between. Germline V gene sequence: CDR1 LGHNA, CDR2 YNFKEQ.

This rearrangement joins TRBV25-1 to TRBJ2-3; D may match TRBD1 or TRBD2 (5 bases each). The CDR3 length is 14 residues. Germline V gives CDR1 MGHDK, CDR2 SYGVNS. The ends were cut back, 3 bases at V and 11 bases at J, with 18 bases in the middle. The CDR3 here is CASSDTGVGDGQYF. CDR3 bases: TGTGCCAGCAGTGATACCGGGGTGGGGGATGGGCAGTATTTT.

The chain couples TRBV4-2 to TRBJ2-3; the match to TRBD2 covers 11 bases. This CDR3 is built from 17 residues. V gave up 1 base and J gave up 1 base; unmatched junction bases: 4. Germline CDR1 reads LGHNA; CDR2 reads YNFKEQ. The CDR3 protein is CASSQVASGGRTDTQYF. CDR3 nucleotides: TGTGCCAGCAGCCAAGTGGCTAGCGGGGGGCGCACAGATACGCAGTATTTT.

This clone has just a few counts. The V and J genes are TRBV18 and TRBJ2-7, with D unresolved. This CDR3 is built from 11 residues. Deletions cut 6 bases from V and 6 bases from J, with 9 bases between. The germline V gene has CDR1 KGHSH and CDR2 LQKENI. CDR3 coding DNA: TGTGCCAGCTCGCACGAATCCGAGCAGTACTTC. This translates into CASSHESEQYF.

This chain joins TRBV19 and TRBJ1-2, with a tentative D call TRBD1 (6 bases). Trimming left V 2 bases short and J 10 bases short, with 26 bases between. The CDR3 length is 17 residues. Germline CDR1 is LNHDA and CDR2 is SQIVND (reference sequence). CDR3 region: CASSIRVTGNAQLVYTF. Written as DNA, the CDR3 is TGTGCCAGTAGTATACGGGTAACAGGGAATGCTCAGCTGGTCTACACCTTC.

This sequence joins TRBV19 and TRBJ2-5, with D perhaps assigned TRBD1 or TRBD2 (5 bases each). CDR3 size: 14 residues. Trimming left V 3 bases short and J 0 bases short, with 8 bases between. CDR1 LNHDA and CDR2 SQIVND come from the germline V gene (reference sequence). The CDR3 DNA follows: TGTGCCAGTAGTATTGGGGGAAACCAAGAGACCCAGTACTTC. Translation gives CASSIGGNQETQYF.

This chain connects TRBV12-5 to TRBJ1-4; tentative D call: TRBD1 (5 bases). Germline assignment: CDR1 LGHNT and CDR2 FRNRAP. This CDR3 has 13 residues. Trimming took off 1 base at V and 10 bases at J, with 10 bases between the two ends. The CDR3: CASGLDRSRKLFF. The CDR3, as DNA: TGTGCTAGTGGTTTGGACAGGTCTCGAAAACTGTTTTTT.

This clone was seen more than once but under ten times. The chain employs TRBV14 and TRBJ1-2; 7 nucleotides line up with TRBD1. There are 13 residues in the CDR3. Germline V gene lookup returns CDR1 SGHDN and CDR2 FVKESK. The J segment lost 4 bases and the V segment lost 6 bases, leaving 5 bases of the junction unmatched. CDR3: CASSKDRAYGYTF. CDR3 sequence (DNA): TGTGCCAGCAGTAAAGACAGGGCCTATGGCTACACCTTC.